This entry lists 10 T cell receptor beta chains sequenced from one sample in a study of T cell changes during pregnancy in multiple sclerosis. TCRdb's copy holds only in-frame clones and misses some; the assay was immunoSEQ multiplex PCR. Among over 85,000 clones, 75% to 95% were seen once, and the ten largest hold approximately 0.8%. The specimen was peripheral blood, collected in the second trimester of pregnancy. These receptors were collected from a female donor in good health, enrolled as a control in a pregnancy study.

For the CDR3, the DNA is TGTGCCAGCCAAAAGACAGGCAGCAATCAGCCCCAGCATTTT. It specifies CASQKTGSNQPQHF. V usage is TRBV25-1 and J usage is TRBJ1-5, with D possibly being TRBD1 (6 bases). CDR3 size: 14 residues. V lost 8 bases, J lost 1 base, and 12 bases lay in between. Germline V gene data show CDR1 as MGHDK and CDR2 as SYGVNS.

With respect to this clone: The same CDR3 can be traced to other DNA sequences in this sample. This chain links TRBV5-1 with TRBJ1-6; TRBD1 agrees at 9 bases. There are 17 residues in the CDR3. J was trimmed by 0 bases and V by 4 bases; bases with no gene match: 5. Germline lookup yields CDR1 SGHRS and CDR2 YFSETQ. In nucleotides, the CDR3 is TGCGCCAGCAGCCCAGGACAGGGGAGCTCCTATAATTCACCCCTCCACTTT. Residues: CASSPGQGSSYNSPLHF.

The chain has TRBV15 and TRBJ2-7; the match to TRBD2 covers 7 bases. The CDR3 loop spans 13 amino acids. Germline CDR1 LNHNV, CDR2 YYDKDF (reference sequence). V shed 3 bases, J shed 11 bases, and the junction held 10 bases outside the gene matches. In nucleotides, the CDR3 is TGTGCCACCAGCAGCATGGGACTACCTGGGGAGTACTTC. It yields the protein CATSSMGLPGEYF.

V and J are TRBV18 and TRBJ1-2; no reliable D call. This CDR3 spans 12 amino acids. Germline assignment: CDR1 KGHSH and CDR2 LQKENI. V was shortened by 1 base and J by 10 bases, with 10 bases between the two germline ends. CDR3 protein: CASSPRQEAYTF. The CDR3 region has the DNA TGTGCCAGCTCACCACGCCAGGAGGCCTACACCTTC.

The J gene is TRBJ1-2, the V gene TRBV30, with TRBD1 identical over 9 bases. CDR3 length: 16 amino acids. Germline lookup yields CDR1 GTSNPN and CDR2 SVGIG (reference sequence). V gave up 2 bases and J gave up 6 bases; unmatched junction bases: 13. CDR3 amino acids: CAWSPTNPGQGNGYTF. The CDR3 DNA follows: TGTGCCTGGAGTCCCACAAATCCGGGACAGGGTAATGGCTACACCTTC.

The chain combines TRBV5-1 with TRBJ2-1, with a possible D match to TRBD2 (6 bases). This CDR3 comprises 13 residues. Trimming left V 4 bases short and J 6 bases short, with 11 bases between. Germline V gene lookup returns CDR1 SGHRS and CDR2 YFSETQ. The CDR3 sequence is CASSRSGPNEQFF. The CDR3 DNA reads TGCGCCAGCAGCCGCAGCGGGCCCAATGAGCAGTTCTTC.

CDR3 loop: CSVGQATPNYGYTF. CDR3 nucleotide sequence: TGCAGCGTTGGGCAGGCCACCCCTAACTATGGCTACACCTTC. The chain employs TRBV29-1 and TRBJ1-2; D remains unclear. This CDR3 spans 14 amino acids. The V gene's germline CDR1 is SQVTM and CDR2 ANQGSEA. Trimming cost V 4 bases and J 0 bases, with 12 bases left between them.

The chain recombines TRBV2 with TRBJ2-2; 10 bases are a match to TRBD1. Germline V gene lookup returns CDR1 SNHLY and CDR2 FYNNEI. Trimming removed 6 bases from V and 5 bases from J; junction bases left unmatched: 6. The length of the CDR3 is 15 residues. This CDR3 is CASRPTGGGTGELFF. In DNA form, the CDR3 reads TGTGCCAGCAGGCCGACAGGGGGCGGAACCGGGGAGCTGTTTTTT.

This clone appeared a few times. The genes are TRBV19 and TRBJ1-5; D gene ambiguous. Germline V gene data show CDR1 as LNHDA and CDR2 as SQIVND (reference sequence). The CDR3 covers 13 residues. Trimming left V 1 base short and J 5 bases short, with 6 bases between. CDR3 nucleotides: TGTGCCAGTAGTATAGTAACGGATCAGCCCCAGCATTTT. It encodes CASSIVTDQPQHF.

DNA for the CDR3: TGCGCCAGCAGCCGATCGCCGGGACAGGGGCCCCATCAGCCCCAGCATTTT. It specifies CASSRSPGQGPHQPQHF. V gene TRBV4-1 combines with J gene TRBJ1-5, with 10 bases lining up with TRBD1. The germline gives CDR1 MGHRA, CDR2 YSYEKL. The V segment lost 4 bases and the J segment 5 bases; nucleotides outside the gene matches: 11. The CDR3 length is 17 residues.